This entry lists 21 T cell receptor beta chains sequenced from one sample in a study of post-analysis software for immune sequencing data. Study findings and constraints: Relative to controls, patients had a few TRBV segments at higher frequency, with TRBV5-6, TRBV5-1 and TRBV20-1 among these.

The authors incorporated unique molecular identifiers into the TCR beta cDNA libraries. Each CDR3 protein is one row after TCRdb ran MiXCR on the PCR reads. Of approximately 150,000 distinct CDR3 sequences detected, 30% appear once; the ten largest clones hold about 1.6%. These receptors have no known antigen. The sample taken for sequencing was blood. The source is a girl under 18 with multiple sclerosis.

The table lists this clonotype with a few counts. CDR3 DNA: TGTGCCAGCAGCTTGGCGGGGGGGGTCTCCTACGAGCAGTACTTC. It translates to CASSLAGGVSYEQYF. The rearrangement links TRBV5-6 to TRBJ2-7; 8 bases match TRBD2. Germline lookup yields CDR1 SGHDT and CDR2 YYEEEE. J lost 0 bases, V lost 0 bases, and 2 bases had no gene match. The CDR3 runs to 15 residues.

The sample holds a few counts of this clonotype. J is TRBJ2-1 and V is TRBV7-8; 14 nucleotides align to TRBD2. The CDR3 extends over 16 amino acids. Per germline, CDR1 SGHVS and CDR2 FQNEAQ. The ends lost 5 bases at V and 6 bases at J; junction bases unmatched: 6. Here the CDR3 DNA reads TGTGCCAGCAGCCCCTCAGGACTAGCGGGGGGCAATGAGCAGTTCTTC. Protein product: CASSPSGLAGGNEQFF. Based on the CDR3 plus reference TRBV7-8 and TRBJ2-1, the full variable domain is GAGVSQSPRYKVAKRGQDVALRCDPISGHVSLFWYQQALGQGPEFLTYFQNEAQLDKSGLPSDRFFAERPEGSVSTLKIQRTQQEDSAVYLCASSPSGLAGGNEQFFGPGTRLTVL.

This clonotype was picked up a small number of times. The chain uses TRBV29-1 and TRBJ1-5; D is unclear. Per germline, CDR1 SQVTM and CDR2 ANQGSEA. V was pared by 7 bases and J by 4 bases, with 11 bases between. This CDR3 region has 12 residues. CDR3 sequence: CSGGNENQPQHF. The CDR3 bases are TGCAGCGGGGGTAACGAGAATCAGCCCCAGCATTTT.

This clonotype came up many times. The chain combines TRBV9 with TRBJ2-1; a possible D gene is TRBD2 (7 bases). The CDR3 runs to 21 residues. Germline V gene data show CDR1 as SGDLS and CDR2 as YYNGEE. Trimming took off 4 bases at V and 2 bases at J, with 31 bases between the two ends. Here the CDR3 reads CASSKNLIRGEDSSTYNEQFF. The CDR3 DNA is TGTGCCAGCAGCAAAAACCTCATCCGGGGGGAGGACAGTAGCACCTACAATGAGCAGTTCTTC. Based on the CDR3 plus reference TRBV9 and TRBJ2-1, the full variable domain is DSGVTQTPKHLITATGQRVTLRCSPRSGDLSVYWYQQSLDQGLQFLIQYYNGEERAKGNILERFSAQQFPDLHSELNLSSLELGDSALYFCASSKNLIRGEDSSTYNEQFFGPGTRLTVL.

CDR3 loop: CASSRTSGGYEQYF. DNA of the CDR3: TGTGCCAGCAGCCGGACTAGCGGGGGCTACGAGCAGTACTTC. The rearrangement uses TRBV28 and TRBJ2-4; 13 bases align to TRBD2. The J call may be mistaken, given a closer DNA end match to TRBJ2-7. Per germline, CDR1 MDHEN and CDR2 SYDVKM. The CDR3 sequence is 14 residues long.

The chain carries TRBV12-3 or TRBV12-4 and TRBJ2-1; TRBD2 matches at 10 bases. CDR3 size: 15 residues. Trimming cost V 6 bases and J 9 bases; bases outside gene matches: 11. The CDR3, as DNA: TGTGCCAGCAGCCAGAGACTAGCGGGTTCGGTTGAGCAGTTCTTC. Translation gives CASSQRLAGSVEQFF.

J is TRBJ2-5 and V is TRBV6-5; TRBD1 agrees at 10 bases. Trimming at V came to 5 bases and at J to 6 bases, leaving 12 bases not matched to a gene. Per germline, CDR1 MNHEY and CDR2 SVGAGI. The CDR3 is made up of 16 amino acids. In nucleotides, the CDR3 is TGTGCCAGCAGTCCTGACCGACGGGACAGGGGCCAGACCCAGTACTTC. Residues: CASSPDRRDRGQTQYF.

The count of this clonotype is one. V is TRBV12-3 or TRBV12-4 and J is TRBJ2-3; D gene uncertain. This CDR3 is 11 amino acids long. V lost 7 bases and J lost 5, with 7 bases in between. In DNA, the CDR3 is TGTGCCAGCATGCGAATAGATACGCAGTATTTT. Its protein product is CASMRIDTQYF.

The chain employs TRBV5-6 and TRBJ1-2; D remains ambiguous. CDR1 and CDR2 (germline): SGHDT, YYEEEE. The CDR3 extends over 12 amino acids. Trimming cost V 4 bases and J 8 bases, with 12 bases left between them. The CDR3 DNA follows: TGTGCCAGCAGCCGAGTTAGACGGGGCTACACCTTC. It specifies CASSRVRRGYTF.

This clonotype was recorded many times. J is TRBJ2-1 and V is TRBV5-1; TRBD2 matches 8 bases. The CDR3 extends over 14 amino acids. Germline V gene sequence: CDR1 SGHRS, CDR2 YFSETQ. J gave up 3 bases and V 2 bases, and 1 base lay outside the gene matches. CDR3 residues: CASSFGGDYNEQFF. The CDR3 DNA sequence: TGCGCCAGCAGCTTCGGGGGGGACTACAATGAGCAGTTCTTC.

For this clonotype: A read error may explain this, as a much larger clone is one base away. The chain employs TRBV20-1 and TRBJ2-1; D not resolved. The CDR3 totals 14 residues. Germline V lookup: CDR1 DFQATT, CDR2 SNEGSKA (reference sequence). V lost 6 bases and J lost 0, with 12 bases in between. The CDR3 nucleotides are TGCAGTGCCAGCCTAGGCTACTCCTACAATGAGCAGTTCTTC. Amino acid sequence: CSASLGYSYNEQFF.

The chain recombines TRBV28 with TRBJ1-2; D gene ambiguous. CDR1 and CDR2 (germline): MDHEN, SYDVKM. This CDR3 region has 13 residues. V shed 0 bases and J shed 7 bases, with 9 bases lying between them. In DNA form, the CDR3 reads TGTGCCAGCAGTTTATGGCAGCCAGTTGGCTACACCTTC. Its translation is CASSLWQPVGYTF.

This clonotype was seen ten or more times. The chain is built from TRBV30 and TRBJ2-7; no definite D call. Germline loops: CDR1 GTSNPN, CDR2 SVGIG (reference sequence). The V gene lost 1 base and the J gene lost 5 bases, with 3 bases spanning the gap. This CDR3 has 10 residues. CDR3 sequence reads: CAWSDNEQYF. Written as DNA, the CDR3 is TGTGCCTGGAGTGATAACGAGCAGTACTTC.

This clonotype was observed a few times. CDR3 amino acids: CASSRARQPQHF. The CDR3, as DNA: TGTGCCAGCAGTCGGGCCCGGCAGCCCCAGCATTTT. V usage is TRBV12-3 or TRBV12-4 and J usage is TRBJ1-5, with D hard to call. This CDR3 has 12 amino acids. The V gene lost 5 bases and the J gene lost 7 bases, with 9 bases spanning the gap.

V gene TRBV7-2 combines with J gene TRBJ1-1, with 9 positions matching TRBD1. After removal of 2 bases from V and 7 bases from J, the junction contained 5 bases not matched to a gene. Germline V gene lookup returns CDR1 SGHTA and CDR2 FQGNSA. This CDR3 spans 14 amino acids. In DNA, the CDR3 is TGTGCCAGCAGCTTATACAGGGGGCTTGGTGAAGCTTTCTTT. Translation gives CASSLYRGLGEAFF.

This clonotype occurred a few times. The chain combines TRBV29-1 with TRBJ2-3; weak D call: TRBD2 (5 bases). There are 13 residues in the CDR3. Trimming left V 8 bases short and J 0 bases short, with 12 bases between. Germline V gives CDR1 SQVTM, CDR2 ANQGSEA. The CDR3 bases are TGCAGCTCTGGGCTAGCTAGCACAGATACGCAGTATTTT. Translation gives CSSGLASTDTQYF.

The chain is built from TRBV5-6 and TRBJ2-5; 9 bases line up with TRBD2. Trimming took 0 bases from V and 11 from J; bases not matched to a gene: 14. Germline CDR1 is SGHDT and CDR2 is YYEEEE. The CDR3 loop spans 16 amino acids. The CDR3 DNA follows: TGTGCCAGCAGCTTGGCGGCTAGCGGGAAGAGGCGCAAGCAGTACTTC. This gives the protein CASSLAASGKRRKQYF. Looking up the rest from reference TRBV5-6 and TRBJ2-5 gives the full variable domain: DAGVTQSPTHLIKTRGQQVTLRCSPKSGHDTVSWYQQALGQGPQFIFQYYEEEERQRGNFPDRFSGHQFPNYSSELNVNALLLGDSALYLCASSLAASGKRRKQYFGPGTRLLVL.

This clonotype was picked up a small number of times. The chain combines TRBV4-1 with TRBJ1-1; 9 bases line up with TRBD1. Germline V gene data show CDR1 as MGHRA and CDR2 as YSYEKL. The CDR3 extends over 16 amino acids. V trimming: 1 base; J trimming: 2 bases; junction bases outside the gene matches: 5. The CDR3 DNA reads TGCGCCAGCAGCCAAGTTACAGGGGGCCCAAACACTGAAGCTTTCTTT. Translating gives CASSQVTGGPNTEAFF.

This sequence joins TRBV20-1 and TRBJ1-2; TRBD1 is a possible D gene (5 bases). Germline values: CDR1 DFQATT, CDR2 SNEGSKA (reference sequence). The CDR3 extends over 13 amino acids. Trimming left V 0 bases short and J 5 bases short, with 10 bases between. CDR3 nucleotides: TGCAGTGCTAGAGATTGGGGGTCGTATGGCTACACCTTC. This gives the protein CSARDWGSYGYTF.

This clonotype showed up many times. The gene calls are TRBV29-1 and TRBJ2-1, with 7 nucleotides matching TRBD2. Trimming cost V 3 bases and J 2 bases; bases outside gene matches: 1. This CDR3 contains 13 residues. Germline CDR1 is SQVTM and CDR2 is ANQGSEA. The CDR3 region is CSVELAAYNEQFF. CDR3 nucleotide sequence: TGCAGCGTTGAGCTAGCGGCCTACAATGAGCAGTTCTTC.

This clonotype has more than one count but fewer than ten. The junction departs from the called germline gene at one end, perhaps through a read error. The genes are TRBV25-1 and TRBJ1-3; D gene unclear. Germline CDR1 is MGHDK and CDR2 is SYGVNS. The CDR3 runs 15 residues. The CDR3 loop is CASRGRESSGNTLYF. CDR3 nucleotides: TGTGCCAGCAGGGGAAGGGAGAGCTCTGGAAACACCCTATATTTT.